Sequencing of this T cell receptor (beta chain) was carried out in a study of beta chain features in type 1 diabetes. Every isolated RNA sample was fully reverse transcribed, so sequencing captured expressed TCRB transcripts. Libraries were prepared by immunoSEQ multiplex PCR; TCRdb keeps only in-frame clonotypes and omits some of them. The table has around 140,000 clones, 9.7% seen once. This clone has just a few counts. Its target is not known. Germline lookup yields CDR1 SGHNT and CDR2 YYREEE (reference sequence). Trimming shortened V by 0 bases and J by 2 bases, and 12 bases separated the two germline ends. This CDR3 is 15 amino acids long. Study outcomes and limitations: Across patients, naive, central memory and Treg TCRB repertoires exhibited apparently greater similarity than was observed across healthy donors.

The V gene is TRBV5-4, the J gene TRBJ2-7; tentative D call: TRBD1 (6 bases). The sample comprised central memory CD4+ T cells from blood. The clonotype originates from a woman in her forties in good health. Here the CDR3 DNA reads TGTGCCAGCAGCTTGGATACGACAGGTGCCTACGAGCAGTACTTC. Its protein product is CASSLDTTGAYEQYF.